The 22 T cell receptor beta chains in this list originate from one sample, sequenced in a study of blood T cell repertoires in COVID-19. Repertoires were generated with immunoSEQ multiplex PCR, while TCRdb's copy carries only in-frame clones and drops some. This sample carries over 200,000 clones, around 83% of them seen once, and the ten largest clones take roughly 9.4%. Sequenced sample: peripheral blood. These TCRs come from a man aged 40-55 years with active or convalescent COVID-19.

The chain is built from TRBV4-1 and TRBJ1-1; D might be TRBD1 (6 bases). The CDR3 runs to 13 residues. The germline V and J ends were trimmed by 2 bases and 4 bases, with 8 bases remaining between them. Germline assignment: CDR1 MGHRA and CDR2 YSYEKL. CDR3 nucleotides: TGCGCCAGCAGCCAACCAGGGGCCACTGAAGCTTTCTTT. Its translation: CASSQPGATEAFF.

The rearrangement joins TRBV25-1 to TRBJ1-4; 9 nucleotides align to TRBD1. V trimming: 6 bases; J trimming: 5 bases; junction bases outside the gene matches: 4. The CDR3 contains 14 residues. Germline assignment: CDR1 MGHDK and CDR2 SYGVNS. The CDR3 is CASRAQGANEKLFF. DNA of the CDR3: TGTGCCAGCAGAGCACAGGGGGCAAATGAAAAACTGTTTTTT.

V and J are TRBV6-1 and TRBJ2-1; 7 bases line up with TRBD2. This CDR3 region has 14 residues. With V trimmed by 1 base and J by 7 bases, 4 bases remained unmatched. Germline V gene data show CDR1 as MNHNS and CDR2 as SASEGT. CDR3 DNA sequence: TGTGCCAGCAGTGAAGTGGGGGAGGGGAATGAGCAGTTCTTC. It yields the protein CASSEVGEGNEQFF.

With regard to this clone: The junction departs from the called germline gene at one end, perhaps through a read error. The V call is TRBV19, the J call TRBJ1-3; a weak D match, TRBD1 (6 bases). This CDR3 is 12 amino acids long. CDR1 and CDR2 (germline): LNHDA, SQIVND (reference sequence). The CDR3 coding sequence is TGTGCCAGTAGTATCGGCCGGGACACCCTATATTTT. This gives the protein CASSIGRDTLYF. The full variable domain, rest sourced from reference TRBV19 and TRBJ1-3, is DGGITQSPKYLFRKEGQNVTLSCEQNLNHDAMYWYRQDPGQGLRLIYYSQIVNDFQKGDIAEGYSVSREKKESFPLTVTSAQKNPTAFYLCASSIGRDTLYFGEGSWLTVV.

This rearrangement joins TRBV11-3 to TRBJ1-1, with D possibly matching TRBD1 (5 bases). The CDR3 runs to 14 residues. The ends were cut back, 0 bases at V and 8 bases at J, with 13 bases in the middle. The germline CDR1 and CDR2 sequences are SGHNT and YENEEA. The CDR3 protein is CASSLDREGPEAFF. The DNA for the CDR3 is TGTGCCAGCAGCTTAGACAGGGAGGGACCAGAAGCTTTCTTT.

The V and J genes are TRBV9 and TRBJ1-1; 7 bases agree with TRBD1. Germline CDR1 and CDR2: SGDLS and YYNGEE. The CDR3 extends over 16 amino acids. Trimming removed 3 bases from V and 0 bases from J; junction bases left unmatched: 8. The CDR3 DNA reads TGTGCCAGCAGCGAACAAACAGGGGCCTTGAACACTGAAGCTTTCTTT. This gives the protein CASSEQTGALNTEAFF.

CDR3 in DNA: TGTGCCAGCAGCTCCCGGGACAGCTCCTCTGGGGCCAACGTCCTGACTTTC. This encodes CASSSRDSSSGANVLTF. V is TRBV11-3 and J is TRBJ2-6, with 7 bases lining up with TRBD1. Germline V CDR1 and CDR2: SGHNT, YENEEA. J lost 0 bases, V lost 4 bases, and 6 bases had no gene match. The CDR3 contains 17 residues.

This clone turned up a few times. The chain links TRBV7-2 to TRBJ2-5, with 9 bases identical to TRBD2. The CDR3 is made up of 16 amino acids. Germline V gene data show CDR1 as SGHTA and CDR2 as FQGNSA. After removal of 1 base from V and 5 bases from J, the junction contained 8 bases not matched to a gene. The CDR3 DNA follows: TGTGCCAGCAGCTTAGTCCGACTAGCGGAAACGGAGACCCAGTACTTC. Residues: CASSLVRLAETETQYF.

The chain combines TRBV3-1 (or the pseudogene TRBV3-2) with TRBJ1-2; D is perhaps TRBD1 (6 bases). This CDR3 is 11 amino acids long. The V and J ends lost 7 bases and 8 bases respectively, with 11 bases between them. CDR1 is LGHDT and CDR2 is YNNKEL in the germline V gene (reference sequence). CDR3 loop: CASTQGQGYTF. The DNA for the CDR3 is TGTGCCAGCACCCAGGGACAAGGCTACACCTTC.

This clone has more than one count but fewer than ten. V and J are TRBV6-2 or TRBV6-3 and TRBJ1-2, with a weak D call TRBD1 (5 bases). V dropped 5 bases and J dropped 4 bases, with 14 bases sitting between them. The CDR3 length is 14 residues. The germline gives CDR1 MNHEY, CDR2 SVGEGT. In nucleotides, the CDR3 is TGTGCCAGCAGTCGCACGACAGCCCCCTATGGCTACACCTTC. It encodes CASSRTTAPYGYTF.

The V and J genes are TRBV19 and TRBJ2-7; D gene uncertain. Trimming removed 4 bases from V and 5 bases from J, with 15 bases in between. CDR3 length: 14 residues. CDR1 is LNHDA and CDR2 is SQIVND in the germline V gene (reference sequence). CDR3 nucleotides: TGTGCCAGTAGTAATCCTTACAGTTCCCACGAGCAGTACTTC. Its protein is CASSNPYSSHEQYF.

This chain links TRBV7-8 with TRBJ2-3, with 7 bases lining up with TRBD2. Trimming at V came to 5 bases and at J to 4 bases, leaving 3 bases not matched to a gene. Per germline, CDR1 SGHVS and CDR2 FQNEAQ. The CDR3 runs 13 residues. This CDR3 reads CASSRLAPDTQYF. In DNA form, the CDR3 reads TGTGCCAGCAGCCGACTAGCTCCAGATACGCAGTATTTT.

The chain is built from TRBV18 and TRBJ2-1, with 9 positions matching TRBD1. CDR3 length equals 14 residues. Germline V gene sequence: CDR1 KGHSH, CDR2 LQKENI. J was trimmed by 10 bases and V by 3 bases; bases with no gene match: 7. CDR3 region: CASSPQGQGNEQFF. DNA of the CDR3: TGTGCCAGCTCACCTCAAGGACAGGGGAACGAGCAGTTCTTC.

The rearrangement joins TRBV9 to TRBJ1-1; 8 nucleotides agree with TRBD1. CDR1 SGDLS and CDR2 YYNGEE come from the germline V gene. V lost 3 bases to trimming and J lost 11 bases; unmatched junction nucleotides: 12. CDR3 length equals 14 residues. The CDR3 protein is CASSAGQGAFLAFF. The CDR3 region has the DNA TGTGCCAGCAGCGCAGGACAGGGCGCCTTTTTGGCTTTCTTT.

This chain links TRBV3-1 (or the pseudogene TRBV3-2) with TRBJ1-1; 7 bases line up with TRBD1. This CDR3 is 14 amino acids long. Losses at the gene ends were 4 bases for V and 4 bases for J; bases not matched to a gene: 6. Germline CDR1 is LGHDT and CDR2 is YNNKEL (reference sequence). CDR3 region: CASSLRQGGTEAFF. The CDR3 DNA reads as TGTGCCAGCAGCCTCAGACAGGGAGGCACTGAAGCTTTCTTT.

This clone was seen a handful of times. The chain links TRBV5-1 to TRBJ2-2, with D possibly TRBD2 on 6 matching bases. The V end was cut by 4 bases, the J end by 5 bases, with 18 bases between. Germline CDR1 reads SGHRS; CDR2 reads YFSETQ. This CDR3 is 16 amino acids long. The chain's CDR3 is CASSTELAPGTGELFF. CDR3 DNA sequence: TGCGCCAGCAGCACCGAACTAGCCCCGGGGACCGGGGAGCTGTTTTTT.

This clone was seen just once. This rearrangement joins TRBV11-3 to TRBJ2-7; 11 nucleotides align to TRBD2. The V gene's germline CDR1 is SGHNT and CDR2 YENEEA. The CDR3 loop spans 15 amino acids. With 5 bases clipped from V and 3 bases from J, the junction kept 6 bases outside the gene matches. The chain's CDR3 is CASSGILAGVYEQYF. The CDR3 DNA sequence: TGTGCCAGCAGCGGGATACTAGCGGGAGTCTACGAGCAGTACTTC.

The chain has TRBV5-6 and TRBJ2-2; the D gene is possibly TRBD1 (6 bases). The CDR3 covers 16 residues. Germline CDR1 is SGHDT and CDR2 is YYEEEE. V lost 4 bases and J 2 bases, leaving 15 bases between the germline ends. CDR3 sequence: CASSKRQAVNTGELFF. The CDR3 region has the DNA TGTGCCAGCAGCAAACGACAGGCCGTAAACACCGGGGAGCTGTTTTTT.

The chain employs TRBV11-2 and TRBJ2-3, with D possibly TRBD2 on 6 matching bases. CDR1 is SGHAT and CDR2 is FQNNGV in the germline V gene. Between the trimmed V and J ends, which lost 5 bases and 4 bases, there was a span of 16 bases. This CDR3 has 15 residues. The CDR3 loop is CASSRLASAADTQYF. Written as DNA, the CDR3 is TGTGCCAGCAGCCGACTGGCTAGCGCGGCAGATACGCAGTATTTT.

This clone was seen only a few times. The rearrangement links TRBV18 to TRBJ1-3; no firm D call. The CDR3 covers 14 residues. Per the germline V gene, CDR1 is KGHSH and CDR2 is LQKENI. Trimming stripped 0 bases from V and 4 bases from J, with 7 bases between. CDR3 DNA sequence: TGTGCCAGCTCACCACCGGGCAGAGGAAACACCATATATTTT. Translation gives CASSPPGRGNTIYF.

The chain couples TRBV6-5 to TRBJ1-2; maybe TRBD1 (5 bases). The CDR3 sequence is 13 residues long. Germline V lookup: CDR1 MNHEY, CDR2 SVGAGI. V lost 7 bases to trimming and J lost 4 bases, with 13 bases between them. The CDR3 DNA follows: TGTGCCAGCACCCAGCAGGGTCGCTATGGCTACACCTTC. It specifies CASTQQGRYGYTF.

A note on this clone: The junction and the germline gene differ at one end; a read error may be behind it. The chain carries TRBV7-7 and TRBJ2-3; weak D call: TRBD2 (5 bases). Germline CDR1 reads SSHAT; CDR2 reads FNYEAQ (reference sequence). The CDR3 is made up of 14 amino acids. The CDR3 region is CASSLSSDSDTQYF. The CDR3 nucleotides read TGTGCTAGCAGCTTATCCTCGGACTCCGATACGCAGTATTTT.